A single sample is the source of the 26 T cell receptor beta chains below, sequenced in a study of CD8 T cells in ankylosing spondylitis. TCRdb passed the 5' RACE reads through MiXCR, listing each CDR3 protein once. The data contain roughly 130,000 distinct CDR3 sequences, 6.5% to 8.5% of them singletons. Material for sequencing was synovial fluid, either unsorted or a sorted T cell fraction (not recorded which). The receptors here all came from a male donor with ankylosing spondylitis.

There are many counts of this clonotype. J is TRBJ1-5 and V is TRBV5-5; D remains unclear. V lost 0 bases, J lost 5 bases, and 9 bases lay in between. The CDR3 length is 14 residues. The germline gives CDR1 SGHKS, CDR2 YYEKEE (reference sequence). CDR3 sequence reads: CASSLAGIYQPQHF. The CDR3 DNA sequence: TGTGCCAGCAGCTTGGCCGGGATCTATCAGCCCCAGCATTTT.

This clonotype was picked up many times. This chain uses TRBV12-3 or TRBV12-4 with TRBJ1-2; no firm D call. The V and J ends lost 2 bases and 8 bases respectively, with 12 bases between them. The CDR3 covers 13 residues. The CDR3 DNA follows: TGTGCCAGCAGTTTAAGGCACCGCGGGGGCTACACCTTC. Translating it yields CASSLRHRGGYTF.

This clonotype was counted ten times or more. The chain is built from TRBV2 and TRBJ1-2, with TRBD1 identical over 9 bases. The germline V gene encodes CDR1 SNHLY and CDR2 FYNNEI. The CDR3 loop spans 13 amino acids. With 8 bases clipped from V and 2 bases from J, the junction kept 3 bases outside the gene matches. CDR3 protein: CASQGTGNYGYTF. The DNA for the CDR3 is TGTGCCAGCCAAGGGACAGGGAACTATGGCTACACCTTC.

This chain links TRBV24-1 with TRBJ2-3; no clear D gene. Trimming shortened V by 6 bases and J by 4 bases, and 13 bases separated the two germline ends. CDR1 and CDR2 (germline): KGHDR, SFDVKD. The CDR3 is made up of 14 amino acids. DNA for the CDR3: TGTGCCACCAGTACAGAGATCTCTGCAGATACGCAGTATTTT. This codes for CATSTEISADTQYF.

This clonotype has just a few counts. The genes are TRBV29-1 and TRBJ2-5, with D possibly TRBD1 on 6 matching bases. The V gene's germline CDR1 is SQVTM and CDR2 ANQGSEA. The V and J ends lost 4 bases and 1 base respectively, with 16 bases between them. The CDR3 totals 15 residues. The CDR3 DNA reads as TGCAGCGTTGTGGGGGCGGCGGTAAGCCAAGAGACCCAGTACTTC. It translates to CSVVGAAVSQETQYF.

This clonotype has at least ten counts. This chain uses TRBV12-3 or TRBV12-4 with TRBJ1-5, with 9 bases identical to TRBD1. V was clipped by 3 bases and J by 8 bases; unmatched bases: 5. There are 14 residues in the CDR3. CDR3 DNA sequence: TGTGCCAGCAGTTTTTTGGACAGGGGAGAGCCCCAGCATTTT. Translation gives CASSFLDRGEPQHF.

The chain uses TRBV5-6 and TRBJ1-1, with a possible D match to TRBD1 (5 bases). Germline-derived CDR1 and CDR2 are SGHDT and YYEEEE. The CDR3 length is 14 residues. V gave up 2 bases and J gave up 8 bases, with 16 bases separating them. The DNA for the CDR3 is TGTGCCAGCAGCTTCATCGAAGGATGGGGCGAAGCTTTCTTT. Its protein is CASSFIEGWGEAFF.

The gene calls are TRBV20-1 and TRBJ1-4; maybe TRBD1 (5 bases). Between the trimmed V and J ends, which lost 6 bases and 0 bases, there was a span of 11 bases. The CDR3 has 14 residues. Germline V gives CDR1 DFQATT, CDR2 SNEGSKA (reference sequence). As DNA, the CDR3 is TGCAGTGCGGGGACCATTGCAACTAATGAAAAACTGTTTTTT. Translating gives CSAGTIATNEKLFF.

This clonotype was counted between two and nine times. This chain connects TRBV6-5 to TRBJ1-6; maybe TRBD1 (6 bases). Germline CDR1 reads MNHEY; CDR2 reads SVGAGI. The CDR3 contains 15 residues. V gave up 0 bases and J gave up 8 bases, with 11 bases separating them. This CDR3 is CASSYSYQGYSPLHF. The CDR3 region has the DNA TGTGCCAGCAGTTACTCTTACCAGGGGTATTCACCCCTCCACTTT.

The genes are TRBV20-1 and TRBJ2-5; 10 positions match TRBD2. The length of the CDR3 is 19 residues. In germline, CDR1 is DFQATT, CDR2 SNEGSKA (reference sequence). J gave up 2 bases and V 0 bases, and 15 bases lay outside the gene matches. CDR3: CSARDGQTIWTSGQETQYF. CDR3 nucleotide sequence: TGCAGTGCTAGAGACGGACAGACGATTTGGACTAGCGGACAAGAGACCCAGTACTTC.

This clonotype was observed a few times. The V gene is TRBV11-1, the J gene TRBJ1-4; D is unclear. The germline V and J ends were trimmed by 1 base and 0 bases, with 18 bases remaining between them. The CDR3 contains 19 residues. Germline V gene lookup returns CDR1 SGHAT and CDR2 FQDESV (reference sequence). CDR3 in amino acids: CASSLGLLANTATNEKLFF. The CDR3 nucleotides are TGTGCCAGCAGCTTAGGATTATTAGCCAACACCGCAACTAATGAAAAACTGTTTTTT.

This clonotype was counted many times. The V gene is TRBV27, the J gene TRBJ1-4, with a possible D match to TRBD1 (6 bases). V was cut by 5 bases and J by 7 bases, with 17 bases left in between. Germline V gives CDR1 MNHEY, CDR2 SMNVEV (reference sequence). The CDR3 runs to 15 residues. The chain's CDR3 is CASSLRGGAGEKLFF. The CDR3 coding sequence is TGTGCCAGCAGTCTACGTGGGGGGGCAGGTGAAAAACTGTTTTTT.

V usage is TRBV20-1 and J usage is TRBJ2-3; TRBD2 matches 10 bases. Germline-derived CDR1 and CDR2 are DFQATT and SNEGSKA (reference sequence). This CDR3 has 16 amino acids. With 2 bases clipped from V and 1 base from J, the junction kept 6 bases outside the gene matches. The CDR3 coding sequence is TGCAGTGCTAGACGTAGCGGGGGGCCTCGCACAGATACGCAGTATTTT. Its translation: CSARRSGGPRTDTQYF.

At least ten counts were recorded for this clonotype. The chain has TRBV7-2 and TRBJ1-1, with D hard to call. In germline, CDR1 is SGHTA, CDR2 FQGNSA. The ends were cut back, 0 bases at V and 5 bases at J, with 10 bases in the middle. The CDR3 runs to 14 residues. The CDR3 DNA sequence: TGTGCCAGCAGCTTAGCGCACGGGAGAACTGAAGCTTTCTTT. Translated, it gives CASSLAHGRTEAFF.

This clonotype was observed many times. The gene calls are TRBV6-1 and TRBJ2-1; D unresolved. The germline V gene encodes CDR1 MNHNS and CDR2 SASEGT. The V gene lost 2 bases and the J gene lost 6 bases, with 11 bases spanning the gap. The CDR3 contains 14 residues. The CDR3 loop is CASSEIGLGNEQFF. In DNA, the CDR3 is TGTGCCAGCAGTGAAATTGGTTTGGGCAATGAGCAGTTCTTC.

This clonotype was found many times. The V and J genes are TRBV7-2 and TRBJ2-1; D might be TRBD1 (5 bases). Germline CDR1 and CDR2: SGHTA and FQGNSA. V lost 5 bases and J lost 3, with 17 bases in between. CDR3 length: 16 residues. Here the CDR3 DNA reads TGTGCCAGCAGCGAAGACAGACTCCTGTTCTACAATGAGCAGTTCTTC. Its protein product is CASSEDRLLFYNEQFF.

This clonotype was observed a handful of times. The rearrangement uses TRBV6-1 and TRBJ2-7; 9 nucleotides match TRBD2. CDR1 is MNHNS and CDR2 is SASEGT in the germline V gene. The V gene end was trimmed by 4 bases and the J gene end by 0 bases; junction bases not matched to a gene: 1. The CDR3 contains 14 residues. DNA of the CDR3: TGTGCCAGCAGTGGGACTAGCGCCTCCTACGAGCAGTACTTC. Amino acids: CASSGTSASYEQYF.

The chain has TRBV30 and TRBJ1-3; D not resolved. Per germline, CDR1 GTSNPN and CDR2 SVGIG (reference sequence). The CDR3 length is 13 residues. V lost 0 bases and J lost 5, with 8 bases in between. Here the CDR3 reads CAWSVSGRNTIYF. CDR3 bases: TGTGCCTGGAGTGTGTCAGGTCGAAACACCATATATTTT.

Only a few counts were recorded for this clonotype. The J gene is TRBJ2-5, the V gene TRBV5-1; a possible D gene is TRBD1 (5 bases). V gave up 0 bases and J gave up 4 bases, with 7 bases separating them. The CDR3 has 13 amino acids. CDR1 and CDR2 (germline): SGHRS, YFSETQ. The CDR3, as DNA: TGCGCCAGCAGCTTGGAAAGGGGAGAGACCCAGTACTTC. Translated, it gives CASSLERGETQYF.

The J gene is TRBJ1-1, the V gene TRBV3-1, with D tentatively TRBD1 (6 bases). The V gene lost 1 base and the J gene lost 6 bases, with 12 bases spanning the gap. This CDR3 is 14 amino acids long. CDR1 and CDR2 (germline): LGHDT, YNNKEL (reference sequence). In nucleotides, the CDR3 is TGTGCCAGCAGCCAAGGGGAGGGGGACCCTGAAGCTTTCTTT. This codes for CASSQGEGDPEAFF.

The chain carries TRBV30 and TRBJ1-5, with 7 nucleotides matching TRBD1. This CDR3 spans 13 amino acids. V dropped 2 bases and J dropped 10; count of bases not matched to a gene: 8. Germline V gives CDR1 GTSNPN, CDR2 SVGIG (reference sequence). The DNA for the CDR3 is TGTGCCTGGAGTCGAGGGGGCCGTTTACCCCAGCATTTT. Translating gives CAWSRGGRLPQHF.

This CDR3 is CASRISGELFF. For the CDR3, the DNA is TGCGCCAGCAGAATCTCGGGGGAGCTGTTTTTT. The chain links TRBV5-1 to TRBJ2-2; unclear D gene. The CDR3 extends over 11 amino acids. The germline V gene has CDR1 SGHRS and CDR2 YFSETQ. Deletions cut 5 bases from V and 8 bases from J, with 7 bases between.

This clonotype has a handful of counts. CDR3 in DNA: TGTGCCAGCAGTTTACTAGCGGGAGCCAAAAACATTCAGTACTTC. Its translation is CASSLLAGAKNIQYF. The gene calls are TRBV27 and TRBJ2-4; 8 bases agree with TRBD2. This CDR3 has 15 residues. With V trimmed by 2 bases and J by 0 bases, 0 bases remained unmatched. Per germline, CDR1 MNHEY and CDR2 SMNVEV (reference sequence).

In its sample, this clonotype was seen many times. The rearrangement uses TRBV7-3 and TRBJ2-5, with D perhaps TRBD2 (5 bases). Trimming took 4 bases from V and 0 from J, leaving 6 bases between them. Germline V lookup: CDR1 SGHTA, CDR2 FQGTGA. CDR3 length: 13 amino acids. CDR3 region: CASSWRDQETQYF. CDR3 DNA sequence: TGTGCCAGCAGCTGGCGGGACCAAGAGACCCAGTACTTC.

This clonotype has ten or more counts. J is TRBJ1-1 and V is TRBV5-1; D unresolved. The ends were cut back, 4 bases at V and 7 bases at J, with 14 bases in the middle. The CDR3 contains 13 residues. From germline, CDR1 is SGHRS and CDR2 YFSETQ. The CDR3 region has the DNA TGCGCCAGCAGCCCGCTCCCCCAGTTTGAAGCTTTCTTT. Amino acid sequence: CASSPLPQFEAFF.

This clonotype has ten or more counts. J is TRBJ1-6 and V is TRBV5-1; D remains unclear. V was pared by 0 bases and J by 6 bases, with 4 bases between. The length of the CDR3 is 13 residues. The germline V gene encodes CDR1 SGHRS and CDR2 YFSETQ. The CDR3 is CASSLGRNSPLHF. The DNA for the CDR3 is TGCGCCAGCAGCTTGGGTCGTAATTCACCCCTCCACTTT.